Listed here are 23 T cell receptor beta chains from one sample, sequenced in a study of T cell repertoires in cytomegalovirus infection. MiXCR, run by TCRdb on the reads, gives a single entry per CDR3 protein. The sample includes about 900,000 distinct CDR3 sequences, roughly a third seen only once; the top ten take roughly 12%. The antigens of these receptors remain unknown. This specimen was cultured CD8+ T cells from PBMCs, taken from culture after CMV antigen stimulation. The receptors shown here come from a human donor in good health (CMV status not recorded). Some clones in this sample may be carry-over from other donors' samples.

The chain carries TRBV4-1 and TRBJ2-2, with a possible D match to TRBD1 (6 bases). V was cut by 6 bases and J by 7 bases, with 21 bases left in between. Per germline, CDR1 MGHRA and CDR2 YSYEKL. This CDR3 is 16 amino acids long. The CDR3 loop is CASRGAAYQGVGELFF. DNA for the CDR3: TGCGCCAGCAGGGGGGCGGCGTACCAAGGGGTCGGGGAGCTGTTTTTT.

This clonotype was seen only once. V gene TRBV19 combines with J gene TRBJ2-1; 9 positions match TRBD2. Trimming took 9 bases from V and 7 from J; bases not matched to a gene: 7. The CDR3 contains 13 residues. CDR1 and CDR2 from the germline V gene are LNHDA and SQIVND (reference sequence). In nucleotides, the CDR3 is TGTGCCAGCGGTAAGCGGGGGGAAAATGAGCAGTTCTTC. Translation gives CASGKRGENEQFF.

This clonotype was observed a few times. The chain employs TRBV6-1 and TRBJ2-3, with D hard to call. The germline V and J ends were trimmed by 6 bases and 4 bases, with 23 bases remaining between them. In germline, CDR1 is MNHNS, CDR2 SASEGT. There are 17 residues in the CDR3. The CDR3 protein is CASSDTIGPRTPDTQYF. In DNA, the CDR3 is TGTGCCAGCAGCGATACGATCGGACCTCGAACCCCAGATACGCAGTATTTT.

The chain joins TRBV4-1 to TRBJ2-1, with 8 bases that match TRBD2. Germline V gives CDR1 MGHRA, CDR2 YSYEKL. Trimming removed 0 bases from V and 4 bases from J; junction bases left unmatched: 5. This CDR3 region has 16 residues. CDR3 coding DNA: TGCGCCAGCAGCCAAGATGGAGGACTAGCTTACAATGAGCAGTTCTTC. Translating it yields CASSQDGGLAYNEQFF.

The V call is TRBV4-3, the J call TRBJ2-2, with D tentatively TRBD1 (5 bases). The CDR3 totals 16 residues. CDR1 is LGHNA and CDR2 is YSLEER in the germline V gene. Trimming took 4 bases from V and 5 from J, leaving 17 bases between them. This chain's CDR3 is CASSLWQGIGTGELFF. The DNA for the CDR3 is TGCGCCAGCAGCCTCTGGCAGGGAATCGGGACCGGGGAGCTGTTTTTT.

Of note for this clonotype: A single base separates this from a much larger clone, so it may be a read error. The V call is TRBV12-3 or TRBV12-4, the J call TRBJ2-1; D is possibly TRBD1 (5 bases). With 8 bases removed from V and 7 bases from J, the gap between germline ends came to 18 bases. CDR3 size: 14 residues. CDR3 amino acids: CASVPGQGWNEQFF. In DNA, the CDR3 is TGTGCCAGCGTCCCGGGCCAGGGTTGGAATGAGCAGTTCTTC.

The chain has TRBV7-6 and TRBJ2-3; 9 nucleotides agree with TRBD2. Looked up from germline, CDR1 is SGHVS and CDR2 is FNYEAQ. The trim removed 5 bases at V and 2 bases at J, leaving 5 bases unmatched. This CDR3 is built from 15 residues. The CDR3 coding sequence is TGTGCCAGCAGCCGGGGGACTAGCATCACAGATACGCAGTATTTT. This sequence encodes CASSRGTSITDTQYF.

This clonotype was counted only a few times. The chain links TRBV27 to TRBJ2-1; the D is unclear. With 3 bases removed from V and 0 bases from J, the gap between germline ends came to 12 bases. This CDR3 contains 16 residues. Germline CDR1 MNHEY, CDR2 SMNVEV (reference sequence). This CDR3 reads CASSFPPLFSYNEQFF. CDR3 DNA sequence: TGTGCCAGCAGTTTCCCCCCGCTGTTCTCCTACAATGAGCAGTTCTTC.

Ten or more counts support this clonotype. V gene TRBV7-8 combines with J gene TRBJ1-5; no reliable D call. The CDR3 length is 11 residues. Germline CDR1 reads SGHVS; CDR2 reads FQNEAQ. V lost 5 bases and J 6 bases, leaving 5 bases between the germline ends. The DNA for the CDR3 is TGTGCCAGCAGCCCCGGTCAGCCCCAGCATTTT. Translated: CASSPGQPQHF. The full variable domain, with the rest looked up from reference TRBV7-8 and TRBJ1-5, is GAGVSQSPRYKVAKRGQDVALRCDPISGHVSLFWYQQALGQGPEFLTYFQNEAQLDKSGLPSDRFFAERPEGSVSTLKIQRTQQEDSAVYLCASSPGQPQHFGDGTRLSIL.

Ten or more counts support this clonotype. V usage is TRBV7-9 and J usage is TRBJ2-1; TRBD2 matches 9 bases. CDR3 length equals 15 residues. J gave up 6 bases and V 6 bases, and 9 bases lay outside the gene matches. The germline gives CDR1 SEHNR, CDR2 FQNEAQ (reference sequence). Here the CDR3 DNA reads TGTGCCAGCAGACCAGCGGGGGGCCAGGTCAATGAGCAGTTCTTC. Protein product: CASRPAGGQVNEQFF.

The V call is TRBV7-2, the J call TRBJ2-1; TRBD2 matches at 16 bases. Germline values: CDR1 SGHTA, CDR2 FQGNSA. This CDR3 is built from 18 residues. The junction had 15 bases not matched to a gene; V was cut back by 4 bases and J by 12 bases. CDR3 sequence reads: CASSSGLAGGGGGGGQFF. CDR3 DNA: TGTGCCAGCAGCTCGGGACTAGCGGGGGGGGGGGGGGGGGGTGGGCAGTTCTTC.

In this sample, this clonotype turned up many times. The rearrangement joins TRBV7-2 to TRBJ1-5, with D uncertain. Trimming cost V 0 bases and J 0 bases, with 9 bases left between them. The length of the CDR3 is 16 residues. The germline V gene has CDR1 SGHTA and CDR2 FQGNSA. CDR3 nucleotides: TGTGCCAGCAGCTTAGCGAGGCGATCTAGCAATCAGCCCCAGCATTTT. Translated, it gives CASSLARRSSNQPQHF.

The CDR3 DNA reads as TGCGCCAGCAGCCAGGCCCGCGGAAACACCATATATTTT. This codes for CASSQARGNTIYF. This chain links TRBV4-3 with TRBJ1-3, with D hard to call. Germline lookup yields CDR1 LGHNA and CDR2 YSLEER. The CDR3 is 13 amino acids. With 3 bases removed from V and 4 bases from J, the gap between germline ends came to 7 bases.

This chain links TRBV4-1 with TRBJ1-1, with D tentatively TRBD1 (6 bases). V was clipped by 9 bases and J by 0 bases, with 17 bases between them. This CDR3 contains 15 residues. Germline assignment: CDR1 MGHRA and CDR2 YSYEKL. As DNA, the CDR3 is TGCGCCAGTGTGCCAGGGGAGGGGGTGAACACTGAAGCTTTCTTT. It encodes CASVPGEGVNTEAFF.

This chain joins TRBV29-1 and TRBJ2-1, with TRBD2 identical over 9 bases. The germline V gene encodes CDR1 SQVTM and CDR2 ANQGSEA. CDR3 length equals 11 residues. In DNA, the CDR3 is TGCCTAGCGGGGAGGCGCAATGAGCAGTTCTTC. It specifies CLAGRRNEQFF.

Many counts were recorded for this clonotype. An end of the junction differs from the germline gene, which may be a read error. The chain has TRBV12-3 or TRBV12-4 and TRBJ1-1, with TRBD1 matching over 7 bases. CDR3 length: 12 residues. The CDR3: CASSLGTAEAFF. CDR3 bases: TGTGCCAGCAGCTTAGGGACAGCTGAAGCTTTCTTT.

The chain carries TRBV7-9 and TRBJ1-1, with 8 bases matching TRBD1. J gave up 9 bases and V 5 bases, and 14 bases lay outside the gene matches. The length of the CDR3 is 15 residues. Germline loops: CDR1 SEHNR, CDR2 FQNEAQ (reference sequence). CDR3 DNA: TGTGCCAGCAGCCTAGGGGGGGACAGGAACTTTCAAGCTTTCTTT. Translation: CASSLGGDRNFQAFF.

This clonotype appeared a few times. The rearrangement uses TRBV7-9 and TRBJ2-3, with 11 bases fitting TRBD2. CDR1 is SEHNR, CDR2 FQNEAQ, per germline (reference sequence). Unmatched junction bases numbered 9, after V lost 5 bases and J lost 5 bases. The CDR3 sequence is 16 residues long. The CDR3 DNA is TGTGCCAGCAGCCCCCCTAGCGGGGGGAGTAAAGATACGCAGTATTTT. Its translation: CASSPPSGGSKDTQYF.

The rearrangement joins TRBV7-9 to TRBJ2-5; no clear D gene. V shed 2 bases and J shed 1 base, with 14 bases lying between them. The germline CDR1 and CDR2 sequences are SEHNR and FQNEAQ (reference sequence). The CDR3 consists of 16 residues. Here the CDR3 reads CASSLSGRRRQETQYF. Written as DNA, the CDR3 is TGTGCCAGCAGCTTATCGGGCAGGCGCCGCCAAGAGACCCAGTACTTC. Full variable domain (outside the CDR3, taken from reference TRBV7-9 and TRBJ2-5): DTGVSQNPRHKITKRGQNVTFRCDPISEHNRLYWYRQTLGQGPEFLTYFQNEAQLEKSRLLSDRFSAERPKGSFSTLEIQRTEQGDSAMYLCASSLSGRRRQETQYFGPGTRLLVL.

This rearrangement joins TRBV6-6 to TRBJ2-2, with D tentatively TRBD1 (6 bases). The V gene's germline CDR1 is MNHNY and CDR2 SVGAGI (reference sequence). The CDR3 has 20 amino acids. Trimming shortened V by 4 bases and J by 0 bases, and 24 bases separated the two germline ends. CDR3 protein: CASSSFRGRPGPPNTGELFF. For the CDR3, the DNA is TGTGCCAGCAGTTCATTCAGGGGACGTCCGGGGCCCCCGAACACCGGGGAGCTGTTTTTT.

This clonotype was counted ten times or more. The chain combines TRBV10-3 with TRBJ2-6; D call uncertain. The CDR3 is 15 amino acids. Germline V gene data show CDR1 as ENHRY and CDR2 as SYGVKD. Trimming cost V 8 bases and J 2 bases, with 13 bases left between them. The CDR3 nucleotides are TGTGCCATCGGTGGAGATAACACTGGGGCCAACGTCCTGACTTTC. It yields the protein CAIGGDNTGANVLTF.

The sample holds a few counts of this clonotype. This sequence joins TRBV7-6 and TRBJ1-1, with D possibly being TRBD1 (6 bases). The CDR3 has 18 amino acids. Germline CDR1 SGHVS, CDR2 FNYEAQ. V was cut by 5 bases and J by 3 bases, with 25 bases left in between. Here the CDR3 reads CASSPSRGQRDGYTEAFF. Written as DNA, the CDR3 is TGTGCCAGCAGCCCATCCAGGGGACAACGGGATGGGTACACTGAAGCTTTCTTT.

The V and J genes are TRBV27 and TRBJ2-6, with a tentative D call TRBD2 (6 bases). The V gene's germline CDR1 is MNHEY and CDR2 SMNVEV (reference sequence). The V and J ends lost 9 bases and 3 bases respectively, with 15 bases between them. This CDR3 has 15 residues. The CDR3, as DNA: TGTGCCAGTCGACCGGCGGGGTATGGGGCCAACGTCCTGACTTTC. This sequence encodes CASRPAGYGANVLTF.